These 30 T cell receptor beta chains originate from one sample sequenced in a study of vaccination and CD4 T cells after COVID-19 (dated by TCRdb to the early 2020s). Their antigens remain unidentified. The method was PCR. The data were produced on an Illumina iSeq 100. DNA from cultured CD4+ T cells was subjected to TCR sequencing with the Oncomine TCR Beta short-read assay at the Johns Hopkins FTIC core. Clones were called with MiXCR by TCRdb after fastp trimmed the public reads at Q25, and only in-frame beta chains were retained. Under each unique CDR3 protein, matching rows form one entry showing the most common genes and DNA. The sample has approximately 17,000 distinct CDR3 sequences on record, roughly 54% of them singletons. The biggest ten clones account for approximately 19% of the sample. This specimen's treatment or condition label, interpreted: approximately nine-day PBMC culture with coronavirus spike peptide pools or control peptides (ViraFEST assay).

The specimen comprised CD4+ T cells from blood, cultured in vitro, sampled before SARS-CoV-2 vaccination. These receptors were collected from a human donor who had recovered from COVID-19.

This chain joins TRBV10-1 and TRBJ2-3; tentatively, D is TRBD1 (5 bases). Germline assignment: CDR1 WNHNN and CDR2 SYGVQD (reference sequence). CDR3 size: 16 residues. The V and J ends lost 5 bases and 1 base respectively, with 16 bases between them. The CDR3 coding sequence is TGCGCCAGCAGTTTCAGGGAAGGTGGCGGCACAGATACGCAGTATTTT. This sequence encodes CASSFREGGGTDTQYF.

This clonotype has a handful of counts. CDR3 nucleotide sequence: TGTGCCAGCAGCTTAGTCGGGAGCGGAGAGACCCAGTACTTC. Its translation is CASSLVGSGETQYF. J is TRBJ2-5 and V is TRBV7-6; possible D gene TRBD2, 6 bases. Between the trimmed V and J ends, which lost 1 base and 4 bases, there was a span of 10 bases. This CDR3 is 14 amino acids long. Germline CDR1 SGHVS, CDR2 FNYEAQ.

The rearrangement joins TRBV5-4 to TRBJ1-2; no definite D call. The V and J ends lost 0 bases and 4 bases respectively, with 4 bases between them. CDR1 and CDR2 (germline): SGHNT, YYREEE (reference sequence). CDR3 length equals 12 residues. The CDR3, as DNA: TGTGCCAGCAGCTTGGGGGTCTATGGCTACACCTTC. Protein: CASSLGVYGYTF.

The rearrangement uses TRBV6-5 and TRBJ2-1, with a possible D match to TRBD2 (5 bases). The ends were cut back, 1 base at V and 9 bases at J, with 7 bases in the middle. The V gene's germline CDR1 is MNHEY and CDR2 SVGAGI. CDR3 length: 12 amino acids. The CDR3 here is CASSYLGSEQFF. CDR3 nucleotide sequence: TGTGCCAGCAGTTACTTGGGGAGTGAGCAGTTCTTC.

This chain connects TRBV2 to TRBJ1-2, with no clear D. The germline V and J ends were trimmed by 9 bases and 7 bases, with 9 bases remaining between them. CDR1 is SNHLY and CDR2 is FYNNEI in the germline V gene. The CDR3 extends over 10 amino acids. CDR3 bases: TGTGCCAGTAGGGTTGTTGGCTACACCTTC. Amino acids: CASRVVGYTF.

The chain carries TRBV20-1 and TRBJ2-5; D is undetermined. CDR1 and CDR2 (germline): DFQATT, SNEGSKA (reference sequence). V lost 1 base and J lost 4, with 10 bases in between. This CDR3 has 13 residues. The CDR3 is CSARGPNGETQYF. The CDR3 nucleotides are TGCAGTGCTAGAGGCCCAAATGGAGAGACCCAGTACTTC.

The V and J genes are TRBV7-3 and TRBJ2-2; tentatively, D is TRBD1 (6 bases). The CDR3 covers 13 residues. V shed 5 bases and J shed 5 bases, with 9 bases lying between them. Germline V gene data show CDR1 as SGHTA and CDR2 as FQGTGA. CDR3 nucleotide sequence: TGTGCCAGCAGCGCAAGGGGGACCGGGGAGCTGTTTTTT. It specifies CASSARGTGELFF.

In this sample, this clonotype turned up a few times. The CDR3, as DNA: TGTGCCAGCAGCTTAGGAGAGGGTCAGCCCCAGCATTTT. Translation: CASSLGEGQPQHF. The rearrangement joins TRBV2 to TRBJ1-5; D gene ambiguous. There are 13 residues in the CDR3. V lost 6 bases and J lost 6, with 12 bases in between. Germline CDR1 is SNHLY and CDR2 is FYNNEI.

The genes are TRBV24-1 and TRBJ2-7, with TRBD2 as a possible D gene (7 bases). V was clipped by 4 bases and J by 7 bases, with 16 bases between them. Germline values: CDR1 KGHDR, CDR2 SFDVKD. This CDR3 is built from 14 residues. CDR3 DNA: TGTGCCACCAGTGACAACCAGGGGCGGGGGGAGCAGTACTTC. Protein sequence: CATSDNQGRGEQYF.

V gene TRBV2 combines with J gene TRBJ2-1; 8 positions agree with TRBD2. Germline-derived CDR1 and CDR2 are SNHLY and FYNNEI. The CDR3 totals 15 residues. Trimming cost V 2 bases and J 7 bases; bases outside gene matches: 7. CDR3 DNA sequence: TGTGCCAGCAGTGAATTTAGCGGGATTGGTAATGAGCAGTTCTTC. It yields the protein CASSEFSGIGNEQFF.

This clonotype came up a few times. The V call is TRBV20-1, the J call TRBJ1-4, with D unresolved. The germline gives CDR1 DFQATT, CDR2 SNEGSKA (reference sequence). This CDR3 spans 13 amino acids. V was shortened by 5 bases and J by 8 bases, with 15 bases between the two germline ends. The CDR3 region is CSAPEGVGEKLFF. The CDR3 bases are TGCAGTGCTCCCGAGGGTGTAGGGGAAAAACTGTTTTTT.

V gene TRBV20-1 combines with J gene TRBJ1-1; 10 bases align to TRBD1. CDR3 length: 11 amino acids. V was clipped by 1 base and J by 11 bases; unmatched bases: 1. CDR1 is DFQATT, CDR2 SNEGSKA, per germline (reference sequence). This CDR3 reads CSARVGQGAFF. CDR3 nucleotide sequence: TGCAGTGCTAGAGTGGGACAGGGGGCTTTCTTT.

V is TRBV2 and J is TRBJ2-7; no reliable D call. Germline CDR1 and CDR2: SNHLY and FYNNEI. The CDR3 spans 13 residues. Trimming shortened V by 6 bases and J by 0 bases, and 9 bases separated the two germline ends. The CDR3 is CASSVNFSYEQYF. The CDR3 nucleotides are TGTGCCAGCAGCGTGAACTTCTCCTACGAGCAGTACTTC.

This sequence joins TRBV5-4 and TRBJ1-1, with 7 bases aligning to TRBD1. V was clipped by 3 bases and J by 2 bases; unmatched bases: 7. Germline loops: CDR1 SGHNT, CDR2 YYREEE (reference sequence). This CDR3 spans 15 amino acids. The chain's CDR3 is CASSSPRQGNTEAFF. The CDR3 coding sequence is TGTGCCAGCAGCTCCCCACGACAGGGCAACACTGAAGCTTTCTTT.

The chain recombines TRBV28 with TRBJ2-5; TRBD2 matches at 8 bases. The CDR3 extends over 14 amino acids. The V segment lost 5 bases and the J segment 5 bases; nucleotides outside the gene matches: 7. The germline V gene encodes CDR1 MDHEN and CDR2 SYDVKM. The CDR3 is CASSRTSRTETQYF. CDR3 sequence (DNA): TGTGCCAGCAGTCGGACTAGCCGGACGGAGACCCAGTACTTC. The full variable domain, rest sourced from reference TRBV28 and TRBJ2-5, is DVKVTQSSRYLVKRTGEKVFLECVQDMDHENMFWYRQDPGLGLRLIYFSYDVKMKEKGDIPEGYSVSREKKERFSLILESASTNQTSMYLCASSRTSRTETQYFGPGTRLLVL.

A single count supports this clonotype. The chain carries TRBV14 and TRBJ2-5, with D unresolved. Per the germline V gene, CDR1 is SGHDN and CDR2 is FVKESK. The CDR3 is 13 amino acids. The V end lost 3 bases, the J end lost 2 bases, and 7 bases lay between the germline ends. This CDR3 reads CASSQNIQETQYF. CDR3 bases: TGTGCCAGCAGCCAGAATATTCAAGAGACCCAGTACTTC.

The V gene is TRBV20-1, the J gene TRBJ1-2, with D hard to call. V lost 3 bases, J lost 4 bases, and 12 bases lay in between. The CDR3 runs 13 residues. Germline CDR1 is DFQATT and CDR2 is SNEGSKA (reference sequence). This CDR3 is CSASGEVTYGYTF. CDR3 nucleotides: TGCAGTGCTAGCGGGGAGGTAACCTATGGCTACACCTTC.

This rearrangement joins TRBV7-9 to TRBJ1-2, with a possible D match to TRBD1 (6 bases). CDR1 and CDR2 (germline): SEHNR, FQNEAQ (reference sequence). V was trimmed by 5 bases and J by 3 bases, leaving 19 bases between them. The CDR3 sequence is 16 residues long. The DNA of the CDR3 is TGTGCCAGCAGCCCCCAACGGGGGGGCGGCCACTATGGCTACACCTTC. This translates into CASSPQRGGGHYGYTF.

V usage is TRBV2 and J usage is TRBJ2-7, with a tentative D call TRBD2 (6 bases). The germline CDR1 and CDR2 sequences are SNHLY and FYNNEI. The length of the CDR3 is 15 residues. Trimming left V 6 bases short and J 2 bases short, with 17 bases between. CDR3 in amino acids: CASRASTGGAYEQYF. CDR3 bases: TGTGCCAGCAGGGCCAGCACCGGGGGTGCCTACGAGCAGTACTTC.

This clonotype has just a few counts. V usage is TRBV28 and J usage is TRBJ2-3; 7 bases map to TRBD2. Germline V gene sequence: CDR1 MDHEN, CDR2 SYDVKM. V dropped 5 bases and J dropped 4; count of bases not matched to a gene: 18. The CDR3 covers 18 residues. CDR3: CASSGSVGGPVIADTQYF. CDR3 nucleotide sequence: TGTGCCAGCAGTGGTAGTGTGGGAGGGCCCGTCATCGCAGATACGCAGTATTTT.

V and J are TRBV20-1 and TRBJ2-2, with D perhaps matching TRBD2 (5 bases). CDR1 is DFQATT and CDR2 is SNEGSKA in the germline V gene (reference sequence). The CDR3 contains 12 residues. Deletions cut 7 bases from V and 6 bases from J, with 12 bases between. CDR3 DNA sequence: TGCAGTGTGAGAGGAGGATCCGGGGAGCTGTTTTTT. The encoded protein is CSVRGGSGELFF.

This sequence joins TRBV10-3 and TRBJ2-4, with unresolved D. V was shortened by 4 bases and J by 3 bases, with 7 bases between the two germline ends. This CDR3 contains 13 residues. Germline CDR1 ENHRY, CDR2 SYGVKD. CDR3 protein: CAISGGGKNIQYF. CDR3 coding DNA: TGTGCCATCAGTGGAGGCGGCAAAAACATTCAGTACTTC.

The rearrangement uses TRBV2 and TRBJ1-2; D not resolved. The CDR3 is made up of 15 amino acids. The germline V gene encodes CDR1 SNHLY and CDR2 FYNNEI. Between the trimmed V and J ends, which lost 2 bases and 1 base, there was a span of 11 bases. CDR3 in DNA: TGTGCCAGCAGTGAACGAAGAGGGATTAACTATGGCTACACCTTC. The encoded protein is CASSERRGINYGYTF.

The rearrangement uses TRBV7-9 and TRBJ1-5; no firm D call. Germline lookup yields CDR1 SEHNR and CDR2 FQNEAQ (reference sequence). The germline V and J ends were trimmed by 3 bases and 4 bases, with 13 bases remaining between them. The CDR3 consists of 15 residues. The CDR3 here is CASSFDGLDNQPQHF. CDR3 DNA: TGTGCCAGCAGCTTTGACGGGCTTGATAATCAGCCCCAGCATTTT. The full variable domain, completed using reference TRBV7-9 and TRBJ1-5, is DTGVSQNPRHKITKRGQNVTFRCDPISEHNRLYWYRQTLGQGPEFLTYFQNEAQLEKSRLLSDRFSAERPKGSFSTLEIQRTEQGDSAMYLCASSFDGLDNQPQHFGDGTRLSIL.

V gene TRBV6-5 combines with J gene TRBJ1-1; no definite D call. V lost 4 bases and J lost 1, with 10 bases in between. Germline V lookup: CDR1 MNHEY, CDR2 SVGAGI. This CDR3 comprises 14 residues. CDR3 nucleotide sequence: TGTGCCAGCAGTTCCCGTGAGGGGAACACTGAAGCTTTCTTT. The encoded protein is CASSSREGNTEAFF.

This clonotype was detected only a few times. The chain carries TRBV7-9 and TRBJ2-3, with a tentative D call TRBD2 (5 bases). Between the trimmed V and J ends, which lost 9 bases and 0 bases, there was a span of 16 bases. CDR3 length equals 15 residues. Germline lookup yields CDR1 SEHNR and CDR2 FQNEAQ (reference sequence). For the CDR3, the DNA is TGTGCCAGATCAACCGGGGAGAGAAGCACAGATACGCAGTATTTT. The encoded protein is CARSTGERSTDTQYF. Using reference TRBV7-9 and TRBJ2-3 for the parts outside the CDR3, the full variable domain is DTGVSQNPRHKITKRGQNVTFRCDPISEHNRLYWYRQTLGQGPEFLTYFQNEAQLEKSRLLSDRFSAERPKGSFSTLEIQRTEQGDSAMYLCARSTGERSTDTQYFGPGTRLTVL.

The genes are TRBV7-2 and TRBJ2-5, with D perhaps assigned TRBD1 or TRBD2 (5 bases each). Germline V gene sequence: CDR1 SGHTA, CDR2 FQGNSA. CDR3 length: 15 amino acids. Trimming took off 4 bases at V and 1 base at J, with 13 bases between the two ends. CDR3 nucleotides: TGTGCCAGCAGCTGGACACGGGACCTCCAAGAGACCCAGTACTTC. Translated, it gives CASSWTRDLQETQYF.

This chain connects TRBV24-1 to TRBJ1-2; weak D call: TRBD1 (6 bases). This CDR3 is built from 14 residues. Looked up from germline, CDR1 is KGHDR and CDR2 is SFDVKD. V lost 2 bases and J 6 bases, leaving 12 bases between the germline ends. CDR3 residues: CATSDSTGPNGYTF. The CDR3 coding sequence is TGTGCCACCAGTGATTCGACAGGACCCAATGGCTACACCTTC.

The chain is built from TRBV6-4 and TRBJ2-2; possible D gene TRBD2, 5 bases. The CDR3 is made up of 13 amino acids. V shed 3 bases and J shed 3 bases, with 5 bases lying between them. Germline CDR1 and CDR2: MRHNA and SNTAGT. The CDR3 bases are TGTGCCAGCAGTGAGCGGGACACCGGGGAGCTGTTTTTT. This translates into CASSERDTGELFF.

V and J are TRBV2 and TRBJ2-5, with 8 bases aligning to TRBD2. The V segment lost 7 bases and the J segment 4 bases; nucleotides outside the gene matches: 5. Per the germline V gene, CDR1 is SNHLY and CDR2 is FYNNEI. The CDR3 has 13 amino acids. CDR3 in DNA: TGTGCCAGCACCTACGGGAGGGGAGAGACCCAGTACTTC. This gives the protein CASTYGRGETQYF.